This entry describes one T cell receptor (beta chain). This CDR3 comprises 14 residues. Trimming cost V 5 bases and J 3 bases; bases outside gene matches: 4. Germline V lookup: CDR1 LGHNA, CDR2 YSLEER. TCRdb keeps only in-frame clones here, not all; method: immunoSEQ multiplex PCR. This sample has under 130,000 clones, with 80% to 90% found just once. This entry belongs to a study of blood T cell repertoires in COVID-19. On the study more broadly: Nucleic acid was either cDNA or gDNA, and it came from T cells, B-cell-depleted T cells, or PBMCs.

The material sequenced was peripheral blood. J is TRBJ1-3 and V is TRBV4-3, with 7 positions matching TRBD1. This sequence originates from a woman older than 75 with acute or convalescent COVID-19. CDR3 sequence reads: CASSADRDGNTIYF. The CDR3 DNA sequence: TGCGCCAGCAGCGCAGACAGGGATGGAAACACCATATATTTT.